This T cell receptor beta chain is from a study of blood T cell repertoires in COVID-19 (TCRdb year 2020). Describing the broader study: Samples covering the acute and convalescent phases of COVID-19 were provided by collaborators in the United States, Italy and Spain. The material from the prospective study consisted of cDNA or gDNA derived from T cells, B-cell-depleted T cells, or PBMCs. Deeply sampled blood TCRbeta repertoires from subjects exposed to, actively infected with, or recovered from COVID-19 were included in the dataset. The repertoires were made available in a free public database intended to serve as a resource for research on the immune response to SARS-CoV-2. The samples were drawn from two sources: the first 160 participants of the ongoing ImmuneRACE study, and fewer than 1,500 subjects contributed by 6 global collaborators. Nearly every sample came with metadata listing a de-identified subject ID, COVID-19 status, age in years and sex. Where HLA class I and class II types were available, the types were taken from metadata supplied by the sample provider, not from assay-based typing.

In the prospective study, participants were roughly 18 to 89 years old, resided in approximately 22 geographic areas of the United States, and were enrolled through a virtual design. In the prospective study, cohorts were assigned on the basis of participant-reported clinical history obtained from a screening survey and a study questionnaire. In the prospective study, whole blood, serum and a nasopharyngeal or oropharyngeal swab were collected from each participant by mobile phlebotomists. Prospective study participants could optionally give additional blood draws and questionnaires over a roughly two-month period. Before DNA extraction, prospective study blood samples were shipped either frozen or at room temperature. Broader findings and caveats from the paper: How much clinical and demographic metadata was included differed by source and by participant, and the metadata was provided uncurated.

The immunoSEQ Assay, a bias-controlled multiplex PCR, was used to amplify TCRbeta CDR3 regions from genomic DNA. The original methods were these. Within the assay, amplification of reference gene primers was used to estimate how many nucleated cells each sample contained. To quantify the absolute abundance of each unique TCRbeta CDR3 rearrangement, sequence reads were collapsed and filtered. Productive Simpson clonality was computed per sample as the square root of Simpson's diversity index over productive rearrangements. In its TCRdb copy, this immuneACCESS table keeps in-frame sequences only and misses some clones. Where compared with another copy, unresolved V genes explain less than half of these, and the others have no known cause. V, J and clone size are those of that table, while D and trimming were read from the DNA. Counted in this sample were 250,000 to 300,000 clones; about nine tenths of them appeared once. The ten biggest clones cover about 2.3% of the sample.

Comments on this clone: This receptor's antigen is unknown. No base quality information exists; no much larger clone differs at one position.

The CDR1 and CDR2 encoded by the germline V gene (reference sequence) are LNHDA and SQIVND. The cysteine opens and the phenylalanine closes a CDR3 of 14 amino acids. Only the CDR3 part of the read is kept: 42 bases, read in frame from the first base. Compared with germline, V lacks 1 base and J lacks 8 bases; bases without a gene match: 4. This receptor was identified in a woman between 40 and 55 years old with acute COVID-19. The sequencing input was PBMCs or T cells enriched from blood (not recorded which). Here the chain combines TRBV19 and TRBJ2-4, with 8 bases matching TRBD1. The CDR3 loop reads CASSIGTGLDIQYF. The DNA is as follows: TGTGCCAGTAGTATAGGGACAGGGCTGGACATTCAGTACTTC.